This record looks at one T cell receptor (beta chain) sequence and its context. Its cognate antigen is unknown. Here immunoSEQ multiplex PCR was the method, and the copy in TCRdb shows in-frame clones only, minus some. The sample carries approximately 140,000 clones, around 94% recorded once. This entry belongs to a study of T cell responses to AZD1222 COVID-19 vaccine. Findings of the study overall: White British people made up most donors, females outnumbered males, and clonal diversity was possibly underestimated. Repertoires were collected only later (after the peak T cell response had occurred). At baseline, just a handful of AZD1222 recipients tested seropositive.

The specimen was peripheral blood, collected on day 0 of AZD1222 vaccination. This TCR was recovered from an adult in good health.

The CDR3 sequence is CASSQVAGFTEAFF. Here the CDR3 DNA reads TGTGCCAGCAGCCAAGTCGCAGGGTTCACTGAAGCTTTCTTT. This sequence joins TRBV3-1 (or the pseudogene TRBV3-2) and TRBJ1-1, with D possibly TRBD1 on 5 matching bases. The CDR3 covers 14 residues. Germline CDR1 is LGHDT and CDR2 is YNNKEL (reference sequence). V lost 1 base and J lost 4, with 10 bases in between.